The 4 T cell receptor beta chains reported below all come from one sample, sequenced in a study of neoadjuvant anti-PD-1 for oral cavity cancer. The data were produced by immunoSEQ multiplex PCR, yet TCRdb's version contains in-frame clones alone and is incomplete. The table has about 16,000 clones, 55% to 65% seen once. Sequencing was performed on PBMCs, taken before nivolumab (anti-PD-1) treatment. These receptors were collected from a person aged 35-80 years with oral cavity squamous cell carcinoma.

This clone was counted only a few times. The chain carries TRBV7-2 and TRBJ1-3, with D tentatively TRBD1 (5 bases). The V end lost 2 bases, the J end lost 1 base, and 12 bases lay between the germline ends. The germline V gene encodes CDR1 SGHTA and CDR2 FQGNSA. The CDR3 has 16 residues. CDR3 DNA: TGTGCCAGCAGCTTACAGGGCCTCTCTTCTGGAAACACCATATATTTT. Translation: CASSLQGLSSGNTIYF.

This chain joins TRBV2 and TRBJ2-7; D possibly corresponds to TRBD1 (6 bases). Trimming stripped 8 bases from V and 1 base from J, with 18 bases between. The CDR3 consists of 15 residues. Germline values: CDR1 SNHLY, CDR2 FYNNEI. CDR3 residues: CASCLTGQVSYEQYF. The CDR3 DNA sequence: TGTGCCAGCTGCTTGACGGGACAAGTATCCTACGAGCAGTACTTC.

This clone has a handful of counts. The chain uses TRBV15 and TRBJ2-7, with 7 positions matching TRBD1. CDR3 length: 14 residues. Trimming at V came to 4 bases and at J to 3 bases, leaving 6 bases not matched to a gene. In germline, CDR1 is LNHNV, CDR2 YYDKDF (reference sequence). The CDR3 DNA follows: TGTGCCACCAGCAAAGACAGGGATTACTACGAGCAGTACTTC. This encodes CATSKDRDYYEQYF.

CDR3 coding DNA: TGTGCCAGCAAGCCCGGAGGGGCCAACGTCCTGACTTTC. Protein: CASKPGGANVLTF. V and J are TRBV6-6 and TRBJ2-6; D is uncertain. CDR1 MNHNY and CDR2 SVGAGI come from the germline V gene (reference sequence). The CDR3 length is 13 residues. Trimming stripped 7 bases from V and 4 bases from J, with 8 bases between.